These T cell receptor beta chains were read from a single sample in a study of T cells in Graves' hyperthyroidism and ophthalmopathy. TCRdb reanalysed the multiplex PCR reads using MiXCR and keeps one entry per CDR3 protein. Of hundreds of thousands of distinct CDR3 sequences in the sample, around 19% were seen once. The source material was blood. The source of these receptors is a man aged 45-65 years with Graves' ophthalmopathy. Both conserved end residues are part of each CDR3. D genes are given only for firm matches. The size field is filled for only some rows; it gives once, few, many or a size class.

d_call	v_call	clone_size	j_call	cdr3_nt	cdr3_aa
TRBD1	TRBV3-1	NA	TRBJ1-3	TGTGCCAGCAGCCAACCTCCTGACAGGGGTGGAAACACCATATATTTT	CASSQPPDRGGNTIYF
TRBD2	TRBV9	many	TRBJ2-1	TGTGCCAGCAGCCTTTTTGGCGGGAGATCTGGCAATGAGCAGTTCTTC	CASSLFGGRSGNEQFF
TRBD1	TRBV5-6	NA	TRBJ1-3	TGTGCCAGCAGCTTTGTCCTTGGGGGACAGCTCTCTGGAAACACCATATATTTT	CASSFVLGGQLSGNTIYF
NA	TRBV28	few	TRBJ1-1	TGTGCCAGCTCCGAACTTCCCGGGCAGACGAACACTGAAGCTTTCTTT	CASSELPGQTNTEAFF
NA	TRBV19	few	TRBJ1-5	TGTGCCACCCAATCATCCTCGGCCAGGGCCATCCAGCCCCAGCATTTT	CATQSSSARAIQPQHF
NA	TRBV3-1	NA	TRBJ2-3	TGTGCCAGCAGTTACACTTCCAAGGATACGCAGTATTTT	CASSYTSKDTQYF
TRBD1	TRBV29-1	NA	TRBJ2-5	TGCAGCGTTAAGCCAGGGACAGGCCAAGAGACCCAGTACTTC	CSVKPGTGQETQYF
NA	TRBV12-3/TRBV12-4	many	TRBJ1-1	TGTGCCAGCAGTTTAATGGGGGGGACCACTGAAGCTTTCTTT	CASSLMGGTTEAFF
TRBD2	TRBV28	NA	TRBJ2-1	TGTGCCAGCAGTTTACGGCTAGCGGGAGGGAATGAGCAGTTCTTC	CASSLRLAGGNEQFF
NA	TRBV28	many	TRBJ1-1	TGTGCCAGCGGGCGTAGAGGGTGGGACACTGAAGCTTTCTTT	CASGRRGWDTEAFF
NA	TRBV29-1	NA	TRBJ2-7	TGCAGCGCCGTTGAAGGGGACATTTCCTACGAGCAGTACTTC	CSAVEGDISYEQYF
TRBD1	TRBV11-2	NA	TRBJ2-7	TGTGCCAGCAGCCCCGGGACAGGGAAATTCGAGCAGTACTTC	CASSPGTGKFEQYF
NA	TRBV30	many	TRBJ2-7	TGTGCCTGCAGCATTCTCTACGAGCAGTACTTC	CACSILYEQYF
NA	TRBV6-2/TRBV6-3	NA	TRBJ2-2	TGTGCCAGCGGGGGCGTCTCAACGAACACCGGGGAGCTGTTTTTT	CASGGVSTNTGELFF
NA	TRBV6-1	few	TRBJ1-3	TGTGCCAGCATTCACCTCGCCCGGACTTCTGCTGGAAACACCATATATTTT	CASIHLARTSAGNTIYF
NA	TRBV19	NA	TRBJ2-7	TGTGCCAGTAATAAAGCCGGGAGCTCCTACGAGCAGTACTTC	CASNKAGSSYEQYF
NA	TRBV9	few	TRBJ2-1	TGTGCCAGCACCAGGGGAGGACCTTACAATGAGCAGTTCTTC	CASTRGGPYNEQFF
TRBD1	TRBV28	few	TRBJ1-4	TGTGCCAGCACCAGAGGGGGCCCAGCTAATGAAAAACTGTTTTTT	CASTRGGPANEKLFF
TRBD2	TRBV5-5	many	TRBJ2-5	TGTGCCAGCAACCTAGCGGGAGGAGAGACCCAGTACTTC	CASNLAGGETQYF
NA	TRBV19	NA	TRBJ2-2	TGTGCCAGTAGCAAACTTATGGGGGAATACACCGGGGAGCTGTTTTTT	CASSKLMGEYTGELFF
NA	TRBV12-5	NA	TRBJ1-2	TGTGCTAGTGCCCCCTCTTCCCAGGGGATTCGGGGCTACACCTTC	CASAPSSQGIRGYTF
NA	TRBV5-1	NA	TRBJ2-1	TGCGCCAGCAGCTTCGGCCTCTTCTCCTACAATGAGCAGTTCTTC	CASSFGLFSYNEQFF
TRBD2	TRBV7-9	many	TRBJ2-3	TGTGCCAGCAGCTTCGGTCTAGCGGACACAGATACGCAGTATTTT	CASSFGLADTDTQYF
NA	TRBV11-2	many	TRBJ1-4	TGTGCCAGCAGGAGGTCACAGGGAGAAAGTGAAAAACTGTTTTTT	CASRRSQGESEKLFF
TRBD1	TRBV20-1	NA	TRBJ1-1	TGCAGTGCTCCCCAGGGGGGCACTGAAGCTTTCTTT	CSAPQGGTEAFF
TRBD1	TRBV30	few	TRBJ1-2	TGTGCCTGGAGTGACCCCGGGACAGGGGGTTGCTATGGCTACACCTTC	CAWSDPGTGGCYGYTF
NA	TRBV28	many	TRBJ1-1	TGTGCCAGCAGTTTAATTGGGGGATTCGGCACTGAAGCTTTCTTT	CASSLIGGFGTEAFF
TRBD1	TRBV2	many	TRBJ2-5	TGTGCCAGCAGTGAGCAGGGGGCAAAGACCCAGTACTTC	CASSEQGAKTQYF
NA	TRBV12-3/TRBV12-4	many	TRBJ1-5	TGTGCCAGCAGCCCGTCGTGGGACATTAATCAGCCCCAGCATTTT	CASSPSWDINQPQHF
TRBD2	TRBV28	NA	TRBJ2-1	TGTGCCAGCAGTTCAATCGGGACTAGCGGGAGCGATGAGCAGTTCTTC	CASSSIGTSGSDEQFF
TRBD2	TRBV20-1	many	TRBJ2-2	TGCAGTGCAGCGGGACTAGCGGGAGGTAGCGGGGAGCTGTTTTTT	CSAAGLAGGSGELFF
NA	TRBV29-1	NA	TRBJ2-1	TGCAGCGTTGACCGCCCGTCAGCGAATGAGCAGTTCTTC	CSVDRPSANEQFF
NA	TRBV19	many	TRBJ2-7	TGTGCCAGTAGTATGACGGGTCGCGAGCAGTACTTC	CASSMTGREQYF
TRBD1	TRBV18	many	TRBJ1-1	TGTGCCAGTACAGGGGACACTGAAGCTTTCTTT	CASTGDTEAFF
NA	TRBV3-1	many	TRBJ1-1	TGTGCCAGCTCCGCGACTGCGAAGGGAAACACTGAAGCTTTCTTT	CASSATAKGNTEAFF
TRBD2	TRBV6-1	NA	TRBJ2-3	TGTGCCAGCAGTGAAGCGGTGGGGGGGTACACAGATACGCAGTATTTT	CASSEAVGGYTDTQYF
NA	TRBV30	few	TRBJ1-2	TGTGCCTGGAGTCATGGGAACTATGGCTACACCTTC	CAWSHGNYGYTF
NA	TRBV27	few	TRBJ1-1	TGTGCCAGCAGCCCAACAGGGATGGTAGCTTTCTTT	CASSPTGMVAFF
TRBD1	TRBV24-1	many	TRBJ1-5	TGTGCCACCAGTGACCCCAGGGGGCAGGGGCAGCCCCAGCATTTT	CATSDPRGQGQPQHF
NA	TRBV30	many	TRBJ2-3	TGTGCCTGGAGTGTACTGTACACAGATACGCAGTATTTT	CAWSVLYTDTQYF
NA	TRBV5-6	many	TRBJ1-3	TGTGCCAGCAGCTGGGGGCGGATCTCTGGAAACACCATATATTTT	CASSWGRISGNTIYF
NA	TRBV7-2	NA	TRBJ2-6	TGTGCCAGCAGCTTAGCAGGTGGGGCCAACGTCCTGACTTTC	CASSLAGGANVLTF
NA	TRBV30	NA	TRBJ2-1	TGTGCCTGGAGTCGGGCAGAGGGATACAATGAGCAGTTCTTC	CAWSRAEGYNEQFF
NA	TRBV6-1	NA	TRBJ1-5	TGTGCCAGCCAGACACCAGGGTCCAATCAGCCCCAGCATTTT	CASQTPGSNQPQHF
TRBD1	TRBV9	NA	TRBJ1-6	TGTGCCAGCAGCGTGGAGGTGGACAGGTATAATTCACCCCTCCACTTT	CASSVEVDRYNSPLHF
NA	TRBV18	many	TRBJ1-5	TGTGCCAGCTCACCCGGGGGACAAAACAATCAGCCCCAGCATTTT	CASSPGGQNNQPQHF
TRBD2	TRBV27	few	TRBJ2-3	TGTGCCAGCAGTATTAGCGGGAGGTCGGATACGCAGTATTTT	CASSISGRSDTQYF
TRBD2	TRBV28	once	TRBJ2-7	TGTGCCAGCAGTTTCCCCCGGGGACTAGCGGGTCCCTACGAGCAGTACTTC	CASSFPRGLAGPYEQYF
TRBD1	TRBV19	few	TRBJ1-1	TGTGCCAGTAGTTCATCCCGGACAGGCGACGAAGCTTTCTTT	CASSSSRTGDEAFF
NA	TRBV5-1	many	TRBJ2-1	TGCGCCAGCAGCTTGGAACGGGAGACCTACAATGAGCAGTTCTTC	CASSLERETYNEQFF
NA	TRBV29-1	few	TRBJ1-3	TGCAGCGTTGGGTCGGGGGCTGATGGAAACACCATATATTTT	CSVGSGADGNTIYF
NA	TRBV5-1	many	TRBJ2-7	TGCGCCAGCAGCCCCCGCGCCCTATCCCACCTATCCTACGAGCAGTACTTC	CASSPRALSHLSYEQYF
TRBD2	TRBV7-3	many	TRBJ2-3	TGTGCCAGCAGCCCTAGCGGGGCACCCACCGGTACGCAGTATTTT	CASSPSGAPTGTQYF
TRBD1	TRBV9	once	TRBJ1-2	TGTGCCAGCAGCCGATCCGGGACAGGGGTTGGCTACACCTTC	CASSRSGTGVGYTF